These 13 T cell receptor beta chains were sequenced from one sample in a study of T cell responses to AZD1222 COVID-19 vaccine. Libraries were prepared by immunoSEQ multiplex PCR; TCRdb keeps only in-frame clonotypes and omits some of them. The sample shows approximately 120,000 clones, roughly nine tenths of them seen only once. The sequencing here drew on peripheral blood, taken on day 0 of AZD1222 vaccination. The receptors derive from an adult in good health.

The J gene is TRBJ1-4, the V gene TRBV11-2; TRBD1 matches 10 bases. The V and J ends lost 4 bases and 7 bases, in that order; junction bases with no gene match: 6. Looked up from germline, CDR1 is SGHAT and CDR2 is FQNNGV. This CDR3 contains 15 residues. This CDR3 is CASSSPTGGGEKLFF. CDR3 nucleotide sequence: TGTGCCAGCAGCTCCCCGACAGGGGGCGGTGAAAAACTGTTTTTT.

In this sample, this clone turned up a few times. The J gene is TRBJ1-6, the V gene TRBV24-1; D call uncertain. The CDR3 is 16 residues long. V gave up 4 bases and J gave up 7 bases, with 16 bases separating them. The germline V gene encodes CDR1 KGHDR and CDR2 SFDVKD. The CDR3 DNA reads TGTGCCACCAGTGAGGCTCAGGAGGGTGCGAATTCACCCCTCCACTTT. It encodes CATSEAQEGANSPLHF.

V is TRBV18 and J is TRBJ1-2; 9 nucleotides match TRBD1. Germline CDR1 and CDR2: KGHSH and LQKENI. The length of the CDR3 is 16 residues. After removal of 1 base from V and 6 bases from J, the junction contained 9 bases not matched to a gene. The CDR3 here is CASSPLPPTGGNGYTF. CDR3 coding DNA: TGTGCCAGCTCACCACTTCCCCCGACAGGGGGAAATGGCTACACCTTC.

The chain recombines TRBV6-4 with TRBJ2-2; D not certain. Deletions cut 3 bases from V and 1 base from J, with 3 bases between. CDR1 is MRHNA, CDR2 SNTAGT, per germline. This CDR3 spans 13 amino acids. CDR3 sequence: CASSEGNTGELFF. The CDR3 bases are TGTGCCAGCAGTGAGGGGAACACCGGGGAGCTGTTTTTT.

V is TRBV19 and J is TRBJ1-6; 11 bases map to TRBD1. With 7 bases clipped from V and 6 bases from J, the junction kept 5 bases outside the gene matches. CDR1 LNHDA and CDR2 SQIVND come from the germline V gene (reference sequence). The CDR3 is 15 amino acids. Here the CDR3 reads CASTGQGAANSPLHF. In DNA form, the CDR3 reads TGTGCCAGTACCGGACAGGGGGCTGCTAATTCACCCCTCCACTTT.

A remark on this clone: A much larger clone is a single base away; this may be a read error. The chain links TRBV2 to TRBJ2-1; unclear D gene. Trimming left V 6 bases short and J 3 bases short, with 3 bases between. The CDR3 covers 11 residues. In germline, CDR1 is SNHLY, CDR2 FYNNEI. The CDR3 protein is CASRDYNEQFF. The CDR3 bases are TGTGCCAGCAGGGACTACAATGAGCAGTTCTTC. The full variable domain, completed using reference TRBV2 and TRBJ2-1, is EPEVTQTPSHQVTQMGQEVILRCVPISNHLYFYWYRQILGQKVEFLVSFYNNEISEKSEIFDDQFSVERPDGSNFTLKIRSTKLEDSAMYFCASRDYNEQFFGPGTRLTVL.

The rearrangement uses TRBV18 and TRBJ2-5, with D perhaps TRBD1 (6 bases). CDR3 length equals 13 residues. Germline V lookup: CDR1 KGHSH, CDR2 LQKENI. With 4 bases removed from V and 0 bases from J, the gap between germline ends came to 6 bases. CDR3 region: CASSRTDQETQYF. As DNA, the CDR3 is TGTGCCAGCTCACGGACAGACCAAGAGACCCAGTACTTC. Complete variable domain (other parts from reference TRBV18 and TRBJ2-5): NAGVMQNPRHLVRRRGQEARLRCSPMKGHSHVYWYRQLPEEGLKFMVYLQKENIIDESGMPKERFSAEFPKEGPSILRIQQVVRGDSAAYFCASSRTDQETQYFGPGTRLLVL.

This chain connects TRBV6-2 or TRBV6-3 to TRBJ2-3; 11 positions match TRBD2. CDR1 MNHEY and CDR2 SVGEGT come from the germline V gene. This CDR3 has 19 amino acids. After removal of 1 base from V and 1 base from J, the junction contained 10 bases not matched to a gene. The CDR3 spells CASSYWTSGPGSRTDTQYF. DNA of the CDR3: TGTGCCAGCAGTTACTGGACTAGCGGGCCAGGAAGTCGCACAGATACGCAGTATTTT.

This chain connects TRBV5-6 to TRBJ1-1, with 8 bases fitting TRBD1. The junction had 12 bases not matched to a gene; V was cut back by 4 bases and J by 7 bases. CDR3 size: 15 residues. CDR1 and CDR2 from the germline V gene are SGHDT and YYEEEE. The CDR3 DNA follows: TGTGCCAGCAGCCTTACCGGGACAGGAGAAAGTGAAGCTTTCTTT. It translates to CASSLTGTGESEAFF. The full variable domain, rest sourced from reference TRBV5-6 and TRBJ1-1, is DAGVTQSPTHLIKTRGQQVTLRCSPKSGHDTVSWYQQALGQGPQFIFQYYEEEERQRGNFPDRFSGHQFPNYSSELNVNALLLGDSALYLCASSLTGTGESEAFFGQGTRLTVV.

J is TRBJ1-1 and V is TRBV3-1 (or the pseudogene TRBV3-2), with TRBD1 as a possible D gene (5 bases). Germline lookup yields CDR1 LGHDT and CDR2 YNNKEL (reference sequence). This CDR3 has 13 amino acids. The V end was cut by 1 base, the J end by 5 bases, with 8 bases between. The DNA for the CDR3 is TGTGCCAGCAGCCAAGTGGGGGGTACTGAAGCTTTCTTT. Translating gives CASSQVGGTEAFF.

The chain's CDR3 is CASSMTSGMGNGELFF. The DNA of the CDR3 is TGTGCCAGCAGCATGACTAGCGGGATGGGAAACGGGGAGCTGTTTTTT. The chain employs TRBV7-9 and TRBJ2-2; 11 bases match TRBD2. This CDR3 has 16 amino acids. In germline, CDR1 is SEHNR, CDR2 FQNEAQ (reference sequence). The V gene end was trimmed by 5 bases and the J gene end by 7 bases; junction bases not matched to a gene: 9.

The chain recombines TRBV10-3 with TRBJ2-5; D ambiguous. This CDR3 is built from 12 residues. The germline V gene has CDR1 ENHRY and CDR2 SYGVKD. Trimming left V 4 bases short and J 3 bases short, with 6 bases between. The CDR3 region has the DNA TGTGCCATCAGTGTTGGGAAAGAGACCCAGTACTTC. The encoded protein is CAISVGKETQYF.

In its sample, this clone was seen once. The J gene is TRBJ1-4, the V gene TRBV7-2, with TRBD1 as a possible D gene (5 bases). The germline CDR1 and CDR2 sequences are SGHTA and FQGNSA. Trimming removed 5 bases from V and 3 bases from J, with 13 bases in between. The CDR3 covers 15 residues. CDR3 region: CASSIQTGSNEKLFF. In DNA form, the CDR3 reads TGTGCCAGCAGCATACAAACAGGTTCTAATGAAAAACTGTTTTTT.